The next 8 T cell receptor beta chains were all read from a single sample in a study of cytomegalovirus exposure and HLA in healthy donors. Primers for the PCR totalled 60 Vbeta and 13 Jbeta. The repertoire was sequenced with immunoSEQ multiplex PCR; TCRdb's copy has only in-frame clones and lacks some. The sample consists of roughly 36,000 clones, 74% of them appearing once. Source material: PBMCs. The receptors stem from a man in his thirties or forties in good health and CMV-seronegative.

The V gene is TRBV11-2, the J gene TRBJ1-2; 8 positions match TRBD1. The junction had 10 bases not matched to a gene; V was cut back by 4 bases and J by 6 bases. Germline CDR1 SGHAT, CDR2 FQNNGV. CDR3 size: 15 residues. The CDR3 bases are TGTGCCAGCAGCTGGCATAGGCAGGGGGCAGATGGCTACACCTTC. It encodes CASSWHRQGADGYTF.

This clone was picked up a small number of times. In DNA form, the CDR3 reads TGTGCCATCAGCACCCGGAGCGGGGGGGCTGGCTCCGGGGAGCTGTTTTTT. This gives the protein CAISTRSGGAGSGELFF. The chain couples TRBV10-3 to TRBJ2-2; 10 bases match TRBD2. The V and J ends lost 6 bases and 6 bases, in that order; junction bases with no gene match: 13. Germline V gives CDR1 ENHRY, CDR2 SYGVKD. CDR3 length equals 17 residues.

This sequence joins TRBV4-1 and TRBJ2-6; 11 nucleotides line up with TRBD2. Germline V gene data show CDR1 as MGHRA and CDR2 as YSYEKL. The CDR3 loop spans 20 amino acids. The trim removed 2 bases at V and 0 bases at J, leaving 9 bases unmatched. In DNA, the CDR3 is TGCGCCAGCAGCCAAATCAAAATAGCGGGAGGGCCCTCTGGGGCCAACGTCCTGACTTTC. As protein: CASSQIKIAGGPSGANVLTF.

This sequence joins TRBV7-3 and TRBJ2-7; D gene ambiguous. The CDR3 is 12 residues long. Germline lookup yields CDR1 SGHTA and CDR2 FQGTGA. Trimming took off 4 bases at V and 3 bases at J, with 7 bases between the two ends. CDR3 sequence: CASSCRFYEQYF. In DNA form, the CDR3 reads TGTGCCAGCAGCTGTCGTTTCTACGAGCAGTACTTC.

The chain is built from TRBV5-1 and TRBJ2-7; 7 positions match TRBD1. CDR1 is SGHRS, CDR2 YFSETQ, per germline. Trimming cost V 5 bases and J 4 bases; bases outside gene matches: 15. The CDR3 is 16 amino acids. CDR3 sequence: CASSLLRATGPYEQYF. Written as DNA, the CDR3 is TGCGCCAGCAGTTTGCTTAGAGCGACAGGGCCATACGAGCAGTACTTC. The whole variable domain, filled in from reference TRBV5-1 and TRBJ2-7, reads KAGVTQTPRYLIKTRGQQVTLSCSPISGHRSVSWYQQTPGQGLQFLFEYFSETQRNKGNFPGRFSGRQFSNSRSEMNVSTLELGDSALYLCASSLLRATGPYEQYFGPGTRLTVT.

The rearrangement links TRBV21-1 to TRBJ2-5; the DNA was not used to check the table's D call, TRBD2. TRBV21-1 is shown as a pseudogene. The CDR3 length is 14 residues. The CDR3 nucleotides are TGTGCCAGCAGCAATGCAGACTACCGAGAGACCCAGTACTTC. It codes for CASSNADYRETQYF.

The V gene is TRBV5-6, the J gene TRBJ2-7, with 7 bases identical to TRBD1. Germline loops: CDR1 SGHDT, CDR2 YYEEEE. V was pared by 3 bases and J by 2 bases, with 11 bases of the junction left unmatched. The CDR3 consists of 16 residues. CDR3 loop: CASSWVLTGTTYEQYF. Here the CDR3 DNA reads TGTGCCAGCAGCTGGGTACTGACAGGGACCACCTACGAGCAGTACTTC.

The genes are TRBV15 and TRBJ2-5; 9 bases agree with TRBD1. The CDR3 consists of 15 residues. Trimming took 3 bases from V and 5 from J; bases not matched to a gene: 7. Germline V gene data show CDR1 as LNHNV and CDR2 as YYDKDF (reference sequence). As DNA, the CDR3 is TGTGCCACCAGCAGGAGGGGACAGGGTCTCGAGACCCAGTACTTC. Translation: CATSRRGQGLETQYF.